The 24 T cell receptor beta chains presented below share a single source sample, sequenced in a study of shared clonotypes between healthy human individuals. The data were produced by immunoSEQ multiplex PCR, yet TCRdb's version contains in-frame clones alone and is incomplete. The sample lists about 1.5 million clones, approximately 98% occurring once. Sequencing input: naive CD4+ T cells sorted from blood. As for subset: CD45RA+ positively selected. These receptors came from a man under 40 in good health.

The rearrangement joins TRBV7-2 to TRBJ2-7; 9 bases map to TRBD2. The CDR3 sequence is 14 residues long. With V trimmed by 5 bases and J by 5 bases, 7 bases remained unmatched. Germline values: CDR1 SGHTA, CDR2 FQGNSA. This CDR3 reads CASSQGLAADEQYF. The CDR3 bases are TGTGCCAGCAGCCAGGGACTAGCCGCCGACGAGCAGTACTTC.

With respect to this clone: Other DNA sequences from this sample encode an identical CDR3 as well. This chain connects TRBV7-8 to TRBJ1-3; D gene uncertain. This CDR3 has 15 amino acids. CDR1 is SGHVS and CDR2 is FQNEAQ in the germline V gene. Trimming pared 0 bases from V and 0 bases from J, leaving 6 bases between. CDR3 amino acids: CASSLARGSGNTIYF. CDR3 nucleotides: TGTGCCAGCAGCTTAGCACGGGGCTCTGGAAACACCATATATTTT.

This chain joins TRBV11-2 and TRBJ1-1; no definite D call. The CDR3 has 13 amino acids. The germline gives CDR1 SGHAT, CDR2 FQNNGV. Trimming pared 2 bases from V and 4 bases from J, leaving 8 bases between. The CDR3 sequence is CASSLIPSTEAFF. CDR3 nucleotide sequence: TGTGCCAGCAGCTTAATCCCGAGCACTGAAGCTTTCTTT.

The chain has TRBV5-1 and TRBJ1-2; 11 bases agree with TRBD1. The CDR3 runs 13 residues. Trimming cost V 4 bases and J 8 bases; bases outside gene matches: 4. Germline loops: CDR1 SGHRS, CDR2 YFSETQ. The CDR3: CASSTGQGDGYTF. The CDR3, as DNA: TGCGCCAGCAGCACGGGACAGGGGGACGGCTACACCTTC.

The chain uses TRBV18 and TRBJ2-7; D uncertain. There are 13 residues in the CDR3. Germline CDR1 reads KGHSH; CDR2 reads LQKENI. With 6 bases removed from V and 7 bases from J, the gap between germline ends came to 16 bases. For the CDR3, the DNA is TGTGCCAGCTCCTCGGTTGTAACGATGGAGCAGTACTTC. Protein sequence: CASSSVVTMEQYF. The full variable domain, in which reference TRBV18 and TRBJ2-7 provide the parts outside the CDR3, is NAGVMQNPRHLVRRRGQEARLRCSPMKGHSHVYWYRQLPEEGLKFMVYLQKENIIDESGMPKERFSAEFPKEGPSILRIQQVVRGDSAAYFCASSSVVTMEQYFGPGTRLTVT.

The chain employs TRBV5-1 and TRBJ2-3, with 9 nucleotides matching TRBD2. The CDR3 has 15 residues. V lost 2 bases, J lost 4 bases, and 5 bases stayed unmatched. Germline CDR1 and CDR2: SGHRS and YFSETQ. Here the CDR3 reads CASSFGGRESDTQYF. CDR3 DNA: TGCGCCAGCAGCTTTGGCGGGAGGGAGTCAGATACGCAGTATTTT.

This clone was observed a single time. V gene TRBV6-1 combines with J gene TRBJ2-7; D unclear. The germline V gene encodes CDR1 MNHNS and CDR2 SASEGT. V shed 5 bases and J shed 3 bases, with 2 bases lying between them. The CDR3 covers 10 residues. The DNA of the CDR3 is TGTGCCAGCAGTTTCTACGAGCAGTACTTC. Amino acid sequence: CASSFYEQYF.

The chain joins TRBV18 to TRBJ1-1; D is uncertain. The V end was cut by 3 bases, the J end by 5 bases, with 16 bases between. The CDR3 is 15 residues long. Germline V gene lookup returns CDR1 KGHSH and CDR2 LQKENI. The CDR3 bases are TGTGCCAGCTCACCCCCGTTCGGTGTGGGGACTGAAGCTTTCTTT. It is translated as CASSPPFGVGTEAFF.

This clone was counted a single time. V and J are TRBV5-8 and TRBJ2-5; no clear D. Germline CDR1 is SGHTS and CDR2 is YDEGEE. This CDR3 is built from 12 residues. V dropped 6 bases and J dropped 4 bases, with 10 bases sitting between them. DNA for the CDR3: TGTGCCAGCACTCCCCGGTTAGAGACCCAGTACTTC. Its protein product is CASTPRLETQYF.

The V call is TRBV5-1, the J call TRBJ2-7; 10 bases are a match to TRBD1. Germline V gives CDR1 SGHRS, CDR2 YFSETQ. The junction had 4 bases not matched to a gene; V was cut back by 6 bases and J by 4 bases. This CDR3 comprises 13 residues. The DNA of the CDR3 is TGCGCCAGCACCCGGGACAGGGGTTACGAGCAGTACTTC. Translated: CASTRDRGYEQYF.

The genes are TRBV5-1 and TRBJ2-3; D uncertain. Trimming stripped 0 bases from V and 0 bases from J, with 14 bases between. Germline CDR1 and CDR2: SGHRS and YFSETQ. The CDR3 totals 17 residues. CDR3 bases: TGCGCCAGCAGCTTGGCTAGACTGGATCCTAGCACAGATACGCAGTATTTT. It is translated as CASSLARLDPSTDTQYF.

This rearrangement joins TRBV5-1 to TRBJ1-2; 8 bases are shared with TRBD1. The junction had 7 bases not matched to a gene; V was cut back by 0 bases and J by 6 bases. The CDR3 length is 15 residues. Germline V gives CDR1 SGHRS, CDR2 YFSETQ. The CDR3 region has the DNA TGCGCCAGCAGCTTGGTTGGACAGGGTGTAGATGGCTACACCTTC. Amino acids: CASSLVGQGVDGYTF. The whole variable domain, filled in from reference TRBV5-1 and TRBJ1-2, reads KAGVTQTPRYLIKTRGQQVTLSCSPISGHRSVSWYQQTPGQGLQFLFEYFSETQRNKGNFPGRFSGRQFSNSRSEMNVSTLELGDSALYLCASSLVGQGVDGYTFGSGTRLTVV.

The genes are TRBV11-2 and TRBJ2-7; D could derive from TRBD1 or TRBD2 (6 bases each). This CDR3 is built from 17 residues. Germline V gene data show CDR1 as SGHAT and CDR2 as FQNNGV. Trimming pared 3 bases from V and 3 bases from J, leaving 21 bases between. CDR3 sequence (DNA): TGTGCCAGCAGCTTTAGGGGGACTGCGTCGGGGCGCTACGAGCAGTACTTC. Translated, it gives CASSFRGTASGRYEQYF.

With respect to this clone: Other DNA sequences from this sample encode an identical CDR3 as well. The chain is built from TRBV9 and TRBJ2-5; D tentatively fits TRBD1 or TRBD2 (6 bases each). The CDR3 is made up of 13 amino acids. Per germline, CDR1 SGDLS and CDR2 YYNGEE. V dropped 1 base and J dropped 3 bases, with 7 bases sitting between them. The CDR3 sequence is CASSVRGEETQYF. The CDR3 region has the DNA TGTGCCAGCAGCGTAAGGGGGGAAGAGACCCAGTACTTC.

This clone occurred once. This CDR3 is CASRPWVAGKSYEQYF. CDR3 nucleotides: TGTGCCAGCAGACCCTGGGTGGCAGGGAAATCCTACGAGCAGTACTTC. The chain couples TRBV7-8 to TRBJ2-7; TRBD1 might be the D (5 bases). Germline lookup yields CDR1 SGHVS and CDR2 FQNEAQ. Trimming took off 6 bases at V and 1 base at J, with 19 bases between the two ends. The CDR3 is made up of 16 amino acids. The full variable domain, completed using reference TRBV7-8 and TRBJ2-7, is GAGVSQSPRYKVAKRGQDVALRCDPISGHVSLFWYQQALGQGPEFLTYFQNEAQLDKSGLPSDRFFAERPEGSVSTLKIQRTQQEDSAVYLCASRPWVAGKSYEQYFGPGTRLTVT.

CDR3 residues: CASSLGASTNEKLFF. The CDR3 nucleotides are TGCGCCAGCAGCTTGGGTGCCTCAACTAATGAAAAACTGTTTTTT. J is TRBJ1-4 and V is TRBV5-1; D unresolved. V gave up 0 bases and J gave up 0 bases, with 6 bases separating them. The CDR3 covers 15 residues. Germline values: CDR1 SGHRS, CDR2 YFSETQ.

The chain employs TRBV2 and TRBJ1-1; D might be TRBD1 (5 bases). The CDR3 runs 15 residues. CDR1 and CDR2 from the germline V gene are SNHLY and FYNNEI. Trimming took 8 bases from V and 1 from J, leaving 17 bases between them. The CDR3 DNA reads TGTGCCAGCGTTCTGATGGGGGGTACGAACACTGAAGCTTTCTTT. This codes for CASVLMGGTNTEAFF.

The chain links TRBV6-6 to TRBJ2-7, with 8 bases matching TRBD2. CDR3 length equals 13 residues. Looked up from germline, CDR1 is MNHNY and CDR2 is SVGAGI (reference sequence). Trimming at V came to 9 bases and at J to 6 bases, leaving 10 bases not matched to a gene. CDR3 region: CASKAGALSEQYF. The CDR3 nucleotides are TGTGCCAGTAAAGCGGGGGCCTTGTCCGAGCAGTACTTC.

The rearrangement uses TRBV6-1 and TRBJ2-2, with D possibly being TRBD2 (6 bases). CDR1 is MNHNS, CDR2 SASEGT, per germline. The CDR3 consists of 15 residues. Trimming removed 3 bases from V and 6 bases from J, with 14 bases in between. CDR3 sequence: CASSERREVAGELFF. The CDR3 coding sequence is TGTGCCAGCAGTGAGCGGAGGGAGGTGGCCGGGGAGCTGTTTTTT.

This chain uses TRBV5-4 with TRBJ1-2, with a weak D call TRBD1 (5 bases). CDR1 SGHNT and CDR2 YYREEE come from the germline V gene (reference sequence). V dropped 5 bases and J dropped 5 bases, with 19 bases sitting between them. The CDR3 is made up of 15 amino acids. The DNA of the CDR3 is TGTGCCAGCAGTTTATGGGACTTAGAGATATATGGCTACACCTTC. Translating it yields CASSLWDLEIYGYTF.

V is TRBV5-1 and J is TRBJ2-1, with 11 bases matching TRBD2. J gave up 7 bases and V 4 bases, and 7 bases lay outside the gene matches. The CDR3 extends over 15 amino acids. Germline V gene data show CDR1 as SGHRS and CDR2 as YFSETQ. The CDR3 DNA follows: TGCGCCAGCAGCACACTAGCGGGAGTCTTTAATGAGCAGTTCTTC. It encodes CASSTLAGVFNEQFF.

The gene calls are TRBV2 and TRBJ2-5, with 9 bases identical to TRBD1. This CDR3 is 15 amino acids long. Germline values: CDR1 SNHLY, CDR2 FYNNEI. V trimming: 4 bases; J trimming: 4 bases; junction bases outside the gene matches: 7. CDR3 in amino acids: CASSAPTGGGETQYF. CDR3 DNA: TGTGCCAGCAGTGCACCGACAGGGGGGGGAGAGACCCAGTACTTC.

The chain employs TRBV29-1 and TRBJ2-1, with 8 bases lining up with TRBD2. CDR1 and CDR2 (germline): SQVTM, ANQGSEA. J gave up 0 bases and V 6 bases, and 4 bases lay outside the gene matches. The CDR3 covers 14 residues. CDR3 coding DNA: TGCAGCGTCCGGGGACTAGACTCCTACAATGAGCAGTTCTTC. Encoded protein: CSVRGLDSYNEQFF.

The chain recombines TRBV18 with TRBJ2-7, with D maybe TRBD2 (6 bases). The germline V gene has CDR1 KGHSH and CDR2 LQKENI. This CDR3 has 14 residues. V dropped 3 bases and J dropped 3 bases, with 12 bases sitting between them. CDR3 bases: TGTGCCAGCTCACCCGCGGAGACTAGCTACGAGCAGTACTTC. Its protein is CASSPAETSYEQYF.